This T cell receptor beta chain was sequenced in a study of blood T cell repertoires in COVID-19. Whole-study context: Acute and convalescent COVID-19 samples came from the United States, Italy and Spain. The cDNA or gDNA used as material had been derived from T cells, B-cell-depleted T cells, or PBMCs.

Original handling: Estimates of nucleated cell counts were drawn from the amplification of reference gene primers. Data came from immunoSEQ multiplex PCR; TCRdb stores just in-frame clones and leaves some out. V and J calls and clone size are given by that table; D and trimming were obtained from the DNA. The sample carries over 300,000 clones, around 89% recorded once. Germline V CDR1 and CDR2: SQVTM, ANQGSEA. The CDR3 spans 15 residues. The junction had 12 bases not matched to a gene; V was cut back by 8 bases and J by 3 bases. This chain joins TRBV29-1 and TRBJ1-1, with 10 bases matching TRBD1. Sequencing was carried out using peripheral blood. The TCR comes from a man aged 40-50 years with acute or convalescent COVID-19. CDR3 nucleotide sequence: TGCAGCACTGGGTCGGGACAGGGGAGCCACACTGAAGCTTTCTTT. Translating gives CSTGSGQGSHTEAFF.